This TCR beta chain was captured in a study of CD8 T cells in seronegative destructive rheumatoid arthritis (dated by TCRdb to 2020 to 2021). Background on the whole study: At the time of sampling, biological drugs were being given to seven out of the eight CND-RA patients. Peripheral CD8+ TCRbeta repertoires of CCP-negative destructive rheumatoid arthritis (CND-RA) patients were compared with newly diagnosed seropositive RA, seronegative RA and healthy controls. Comparison cohorts of seropositive RA, seronegative RA and healthy controls came from an earlier published TCRbeta dataset rather than new sequencing.

Only a few counts were recorded for this clone. What this receptor recognizes is not known. No much larger clone is present one base from it, and per-base qualities are unavailable. Following the manufacturer's instructions, genomic DNA from CD8+ cells served as the input for TCRbeta sequencing. The immunoSEQ assay was used for TCRbeta sequencing, which was carried out at a genomics technology centre in Finland. The published analysis was carried out like this. Clonotype tables produced by the immunoSEQ preprocessing pipeline were converted into VDJtools format, and non-productive clonotypes were filtered out. Samples below 10,000 reads were excluded and the rest subsampled to 10,000 reads; most of the eight CND-RA samples passed. The VDJtools CalcDiversityStats function was applied to data subsampled to 10,000 reads to calculate Shannon-Wiener, Simpson and clonality indices. Non-singleton TCRbeta clonotypes were hard-matched, with no mismatches allowed, against VDJdb to infer antigen specificity. Clusters with potentially shared antigen targets were formed by grouping CDR3 sequences that differed by one amino acid (Hamming distance 1). Group enrichment of public clonotypes was tested with one-sided Fisher's exact tests after groups were resampled to six samples, with the procedure repeated ten times. In TCRdb, the immuneACCESS table is reduced to in-frame sequences with V and J assigned. These tables do not hold every clone; where another copy was compared, an unresolved V gene accounts for under half, and the others remain unexplained. V and J calls and clone size are given by that table; D and trimming were obtained from the DNA. The sample table contains about 12,000 clones; only one count was recorded for roughly four fifths of them. In total, the top ten clones hold 25% to 30% of the sample.

A negative result on the clinical CCP2 antibody test was shown by CND-RA patients, and progression of joint destruction was observed despite active therapy. Every CND-RA patient showed typical joint destruction in the wrists and ankles and had failed conventional anti-rheumatic therapy. CND-RA patients were sampled after long disease histories, spanning decades in several cases, rather than at diagnosis. Around 45 millilitres of EDTA-anticoagulated peripheral blood were drawn from each patient. Ficoll-Paque PLUS density gradient separation was used to isolate peripheral blood mononuclear cells. CD8+ cells were isolated from fresh or cryopreserved PBMCs by AutoMACS magnetic bead positive selection, with purity checked by flow cytometry. Nucleospin Tissue or Tissue XS kits were used for genomic DNA extraction, and quantification was performed on a Qubit 2.0 fluorometer. The junction carries 15 bases between V and J, which are trimmed by 2 bases and 7 bases respectively. The CDR3 runs 15 residues from the cysteine to the phenylalanine. Solely the CDR3 DNA is kept, with 45 bases framed from the first base. CDR1 and CDR2 are read off the germline V gene (reference sequence) as SEHNR and FQNEAQ.

Summary of the overall study and its limitations: Across the approximately 120,000 clonotypes tested, no public clonotype enrichment survived Benjamini-Hochberg correction. The study acknowledged the small size of the CND-RA cohort as a limitation. A distinct set of enriched public clonotypes appeared to be carried by CND-RA patients, and this finding was interpreted by the authors as support for a separate disease subset. Once age was adjusted for, the CD8+ TCRbeta repertoires of CND-RA patients appeared less diverse and more clonal than the repertoires of other RA subtypes. CND-RA repertoires showed more CMV-reactive and fewer influenza A-reactive CD8+ TCRbeta sequences than controls and other RA subtypes. Because no diagnostic samples were available, the TCR repertoire differences may partly reflect poor disease control over the years rather than being present at onset.

The receptor was isolated from a woman aged 30 to 49 with seronegative destructive rheumatoid arthritis. Here the chain combines TRBV7-9 and TRBJ2-1; TRBD2 is perhaps the D gene, given 6 matching bases. Sample: CD8+ T cells from blood. The DNA is TGTGCCAGCAGCTTATATCCGGGGGATAGGAATGAGCAGTTCTTC. Its protein is CASSLYPGDRNEQFF.